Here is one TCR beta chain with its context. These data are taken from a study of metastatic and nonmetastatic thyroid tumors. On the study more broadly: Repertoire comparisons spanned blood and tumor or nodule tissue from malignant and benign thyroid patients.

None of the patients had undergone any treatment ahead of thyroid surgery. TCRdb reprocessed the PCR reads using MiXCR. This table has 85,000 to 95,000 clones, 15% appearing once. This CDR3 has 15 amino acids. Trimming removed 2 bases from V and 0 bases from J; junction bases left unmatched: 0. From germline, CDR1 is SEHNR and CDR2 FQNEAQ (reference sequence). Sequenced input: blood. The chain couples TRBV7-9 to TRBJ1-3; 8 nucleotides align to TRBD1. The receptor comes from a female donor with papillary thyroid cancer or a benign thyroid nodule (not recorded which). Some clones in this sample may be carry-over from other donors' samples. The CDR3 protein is CASSLTGGSGNTIYF. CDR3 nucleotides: TGTGCCAGCAGCTTAACAGGGGGCTCTGGAAACACCATATATTTT.